The 13 T cell receptor beta chains below were found in one sample sequenced in a study of cytomegalovirus exposure and HLA in healthy donors (dated by TCRdb to 2017 to 2019). The library came from the immunoSEQ multiplex PCR assay. For the multiplex PCR, a mixture combining 60 forward primers for TCR Vbeta segments and 13 reverse primers for TCR Jbeta segments was used. Sourced from immuneACCESS, this table was stored by TCRdb with only in-frame sequences that have V and J called. A share of the clones is absent; for the studies checked, an unresolved V gene accounts for under half, and the remainder has no known explanation. The sample yields roughly 120,000 clones; about 73% were counted once. Roughly 8.2% of the sample is in the top ten clones. Specimen: PBMCs. These receptors were taken from a woman aged 35 to 49 in good health and CMV-seropositive.

V gene TRBV29-1 combines with J gene TRBJ1-5; 11 bases fit TRBD1. Germline CDR1 and CDR2: SQVTM and ANQGSEA. Unmatched junction bases numbered 7, after V lost 5 bases and J lost 1 base. The CDR3 consists of 16 residues. CDR3 amino acids: CSVRTGGEPSNQPQHF. DNA of the CDR3: TGCAGCGTTCGGACAGGGGGCGAACCAAGCAATCAGCCCCAGCATTTT.

The chain recombines TRBV14 with TRBJ2-1; possibly TRBD2 for D (7 bases). Per the germline V gene, CDR1 is SGHDN and CDR2 is FVKESK. The CDR3 is 16 residues long. V was pared by 1 base and J by 4 bases, with 14 bases between. Written as DNA, the CDR3 is TGTGCCAGCAGCCAAGTCTTGGGGGGGGCGTACAATGAGCAGTTCTTC. Its protein is CASSQVLGGAYNEQFF. Based on the CDR3 plus reference TRBV14 and TRBJ2-1, the full variable domain is EAGVTQFPSHSVIEKGQTVTLRCDPISGHDNLYWYRRVMGKEIKFLLHFVKESKQDESGMPNNRFLAERTGGTYSTLKVQPAELEDSGVYFCASSQVLGGAYNEQFFGPGTRLTVL.

V gene TRBV28 combines with J gene TRBJ1-2; maybe TRBD1 (5 bases). The CDR3 has 14 residues. Germline-derived CDR1 and CDR2 are MDHEN and SYDVKM. V was pared by 3 bases and J by 0 bases, with 8 bases between. CDR3 in DNA: TGTGCCAGCAGTTTGCCAGGGACTAACTATGGCTACACCTTC. The encoded protein is CASSLPGTNYGYTF.

The rearrangement joins TRBV5-4 to TRBJ1-1; 7 positions agree with TRBD1. Trimming at V came to 3 bases and at J to 1 base, leaving 6 bases not matched to a gene. The CDR3 spans 15 residues. The germline V gene encodes CDR1 SGHNT and CDR2 YYREEE (reference sequence). The CDR3 protein is CASSSPRQGNTEAFF. As DNA, the CDR3 is TGTGCCAGCAGCTCGCCAAGACAGGGGAACACTGAAGCTTTCTTT. Variable domain in full (rest from reference TRBV5-4 and TRBJ1-1): ETGVTQSPTHLIKTRGQQVTLRCSSQSGHNTVSWYQQALGQGPQFIFQYYREEENGRGNFPPRFSGLQFPNYSSELNVNALELDDSALYLCASSSPRQGNTEAFFGQGTRLTVV.

The CDR3 sequence is CASSLGQAYDYGYTF. CDR3 DNA: TGCGCCAGCAGCTTGGGGCAGGCTTATGACTATGGCTACACCTTC. The V and J genes are TRBV5-1 and TRBJ1-2; D gene ambiguous. The CDR3 spans 15 residues. Per the germline V gene, CDR1 is SGHRS and CDR2 is YFSETQ. The V gene lost 0 bases and the J gene lost 3 bases, with 12 bases spanning the gap.

V and J are TRBV5-4 and TRBJ1-2; no definite D call. The germline V and J ends were trimmed by 0 bases and 7 bases, with 16 bases remaining between them. Germline V CDR1 and CDR2: SGHNT, YYREEE (reference sequence). The CDR3 loop spans 15 amino acids. The CDR3 sequence: CASSLDPGSSGGYTF. The CDR3 region has the DNA TGTGCCAGCAGCTTGGATCCGGGGTCTAGCGGTGGCTACACCTTC.

The chain links TRBV18 to TRBJ1-1, with 9 nucleotides matching TRBD1. The trim removed 3 bases at V and 11 bases at J, leaving 10 bases unmatched. This CDR3 is 14 amino acids long. The germline V gene has CDR1 KGHSH and CDR2 LQKENI. CDR3 nucleotides: TGTGCCAGCTCACCCTCTCACAGGGGGCAACCGGCTTTCTTT. Encoded protein: CASSPSHRGQPAFF.

In its sample, this clone was seen a few times. The rearrangement uses TRBV9 and TRBJ1-2; TRBD1 matches 8 bases. The V and J ends lost 3 bases and 5 bases, in that order; junction bases with no gene match: 6. CDR1 and CDR2 from the germline V gene are SGDLS and YYNGEE. The CDR3 has 14 amino acids. DNA for the CDR3: TGTGCCAGCAGCGCCATGACAGGGGCTTATGGCTACACCTTC. This translates into CASSAMTGAYGYTF.

This clone has a handful of counts. V is TRBV7-2 and J is TRBJ1-1, with D possibly TRBD1 on 5 matching bases. CDR1 is SGHTA, CDR2 FQGNSA, per germline. V shed 0 bases and J shed 3 bases, with 8 bases lying between them. The CDR3 spans 14 residues. DNA of the CDR3: TGTGCCAGCAGCTTAGCCAGGGCCGACACTGAAGCTTTCTTT. It specifies CASSLARADTEAFF.

In its sample, this clone was seen a few times. The sample carries other DNA sequences with the same CDR3. Here the CDR3 DNA reads TGTGCCAGCAGGGGACAGGGGGCCCTGAACACTGAAGCTTTCTTT. Its translation is CASRGQGALNTEAFF. The V and J genes are TRBV6-5 and TRBJ1-1; 12 bases line up with TRBD1. The ends lost 6 bases at V and 0 bases at J; junction bases unmatched: 2. The CDR3 loop spans 15 amino acids. Germline CDR1 reads MNHEY; CDR2 reads SVGAGI.

The V and J genes are TRBV14 and TRBJ2-1, with 8 bases lining up with TRBD1. Germline V gene lookup returns CDR1 SGHDN and CDR2 FVKESK. The CDR3 contains 15 residues. V lost 4 bases and J lost 8; bases outside the gene matches: 10. Here the CDR3 reads CASSRLGQESDEQFF. CDR3 bases: TGTGCCAGCAGCCGCCTGGGACAGGAGTCGGATGAGCAGTTCTTC.

This clone was seen just once. The chain joins TRBV7-2 to TRBJ1-2; D is possibly TRBD1 (6 bases). Trimming removed 2 bases from V and 5 bases from J, with 12 bases in between. Looked up from germline, CDR1 is SGHTA and CDR2 is FQGNSA. This CDR3 comprises 14 residues. The CDR3 loop reads CASSLIRQAYGYTF. Written as DNA, the CDR3 is TGTGCCAGCAGCTTAATTAGACAGGCATATGGCTACACCTTC.

The V and J genes are TRBV29-1 and TRBJ1-2, with D possibly being TRBD1 (5 bases). Looked up from germline, CDR1 is SQVTM and CDR2 is ANQGSEA. The CDR3 is made up of 11 amino acids. V was clipped by 5 bases and J by 3 bases, with 7 bases between them. Here the CDR3 reads CSVLTDYGYTF. The DNA of the CDR3 is TGCAGCGTTCTGACAGACTATGGCTACACCTTC.